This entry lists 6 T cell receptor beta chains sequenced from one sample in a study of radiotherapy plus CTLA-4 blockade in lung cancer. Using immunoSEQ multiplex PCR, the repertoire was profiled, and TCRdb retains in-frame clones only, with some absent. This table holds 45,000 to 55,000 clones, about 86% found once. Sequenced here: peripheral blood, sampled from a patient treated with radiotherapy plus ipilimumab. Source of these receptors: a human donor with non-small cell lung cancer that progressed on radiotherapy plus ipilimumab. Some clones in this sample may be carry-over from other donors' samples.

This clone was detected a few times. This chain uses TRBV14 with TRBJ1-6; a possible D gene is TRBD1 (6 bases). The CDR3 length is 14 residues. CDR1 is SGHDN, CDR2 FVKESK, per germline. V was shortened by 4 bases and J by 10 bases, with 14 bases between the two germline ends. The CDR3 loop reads CASSPWAGASPLHF. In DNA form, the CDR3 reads TGTGCCAGCAGCCCATGGGCAGGGGCATCACCCCTCCACTTT.

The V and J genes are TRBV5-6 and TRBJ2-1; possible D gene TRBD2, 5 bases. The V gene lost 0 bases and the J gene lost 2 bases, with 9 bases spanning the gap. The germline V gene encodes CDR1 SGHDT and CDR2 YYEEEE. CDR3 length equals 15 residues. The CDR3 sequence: CASSLERITYNEQFF. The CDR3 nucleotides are TGTGCCAGCAGCTTGGAGCGGATCACCTACAATGAGCAGTTCTTC.

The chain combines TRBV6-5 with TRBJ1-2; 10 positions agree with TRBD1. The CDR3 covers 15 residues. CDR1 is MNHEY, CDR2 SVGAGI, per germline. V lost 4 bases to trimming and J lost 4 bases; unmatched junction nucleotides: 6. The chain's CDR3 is CASSLEDRGIYGYTF. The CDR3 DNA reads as TGTGCCAGCAGTTTGGAGGACAGGGGGATCTATGGCTACACCTTC.

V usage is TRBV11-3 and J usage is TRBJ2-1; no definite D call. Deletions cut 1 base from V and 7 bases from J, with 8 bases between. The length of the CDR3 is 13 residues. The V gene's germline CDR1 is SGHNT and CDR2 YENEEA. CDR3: CASSLGVRNEQFF. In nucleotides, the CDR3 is TGTGCCAGCAGCTTAGGAGTGCGGAATGAGCAGTTCTTC.

Here the CDR3 reads CASSTGVDYGYTF. Written as DNA, the CDR3 is TGTGCCAGCTCCACGGGGGTAGATTATGGCTACACCTTC. The chain carries TRBV7-2 and TRBJ1-2; perhaps TRBD1 as D (5 bases). The CDR3 runs 13 residues. Germline V CDR1 and CDR2: SGHTA, FQGNSA. V was shortened by 8 bases and J by 5 bases, with 15 bases between the two germline ends.

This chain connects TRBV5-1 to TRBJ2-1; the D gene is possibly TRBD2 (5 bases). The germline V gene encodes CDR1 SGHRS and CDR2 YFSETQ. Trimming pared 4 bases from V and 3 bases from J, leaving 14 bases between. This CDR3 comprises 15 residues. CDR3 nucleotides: TGCGCCAGCAGCCGCAGCGGTGAGGGCTACAATGAGCAGTTCTTC. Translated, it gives CASSRSGEGYNEQFF.